Below are 20 T cell receptor beta chains sequenced from a single sample in a study of beta chain features in type 1 diabetes. Expressed TCRB transcripts got sequenced, as all isolated RNA was reverse transcribed. TCRdb keeps only in-frame clones here, not all; method: immunoSEQ multiplex PCR. The table lists hundreds of thousands of clones, roughly a sixth of them singletons. Sequencing was performed on naive CD4+ T cells from blood. All receptors derive from a man in his late teens or twenties in good health.

Notes on this clone: The same CDR3 also results from other DNA sequences found in this sample. V gene TRBV20-1 combines with J gene TRBJ1-1, with D hard to call. Germline V CDR1 and CDR2: DFQATT, SNEGSKA (reference sequence). V was shortened by 5 bases and J by 1 base, with 5 bases between the two germline ends. The CDR3 has 11 amino acids. The CDR3 is CSAPRNTEAFF. The CDR3 DNA is TGCAGTGCTCCACGGAACACTGAAGCTTTCTTT.

About this clone: Additional DNA sequences in this sample encode the identical CDR3. The chain joins TRBV27 to TRBJ1-1; 9 bases are shared with TRBD1. V lost 8 bases to trimming and J lost 5 bases; unmatched junction nucleotides: 6. Germline V gene lookup returns CDR1 MNHEY and CDR2 SMNVEV (reference sequence). CDR3 length equals 13 residues. The CDR3 protein is CASGLGQGTEAFF. The CDR3 nucleotides read TGTGCCAGCGGCTTGGGACAGGGAACTGAAGCTTTCTTT.

Concerning this clone itself: Other DNA sequences of this sample code for an identical CDR3. This chain links TRBV28 with TRBJ2-5; D not certain. The germline gives CDR1 MDHEN, CDR2 SYDVKM. Trimming pared 4 bases from V and 5 bases from J, leaving 2 bases between. The CDR3 contains 10 residues. The CDR3 DNA reads as TGTGCCAGCAGTTCCGAGACCCAGTACTTC. Residues: CASSSETQYF.

Details on this clone: Sequence at one end of the junction differs from germline and may be a read error. The rearrangement uses TRBV5-1 and TRBJ2-5; D might be TRBD1 (6 bases). The CDR3 is made up of 17 amino acids. CDR1 is SGHRS, CDR2 YFSETQ, per germline. CDR3 amino acids: CAGSFGAGAGFGETQYF. Here the CDR3 DNA reads TGCGCCGGCAGCTTTGGGGCAGGGGCCGGTTTCGGAGAGACCCAGTACTTC.

A few counts support this clone. The CDR3 DNA reads as TGTGCCAGCAGAGGACAGGGGAGACAGCCCCAGCATTTT. Its protein is CASRGQGRQPQHF. This chain links TRBV28 with TRBJ1-5, with TRBD1 identical over 9 bases. This CDR3 region has 13 residues. After removal of 6 bases from V and 7 bases from J, the junction contained 4 bases not matched to a gene. In germline, CDR1 is MDHEN, CDR2 SYDVKM.

In this sample, this clone turned up a few times. The CDR3 nucleotides read TGTGCCAGCAGTTACTCGACGGGTAGCGACGAGCAGTACTTC. As protein: CASSYSTGSDEQYF. The chain uses TRBV6-5 and TRBJ2-7; weak D call: TRBD2 (5 bases). The CDR3 totals 14 residues. The V end lost 0 bases, the J end lost 5 bases, and 11 bases lay between the germline ends. Per germline, CDR1 MNHEY and CDR2 SVGAGI.

A few counts support this clone. The genes are TRBV7-9 and TRBJ2-3, with 7 bases fitting TRBD1. With V trimmed by 3 bases and J by 4 bases, 7 bases remained unmatched. Germline CDR1 is SEHNR and CDR2 is FQNEAQ (reference sequence). The CDR3 runs 15 residues. DNA of the CDR3: TGTGCCAGCAGCTTTCGACAGGGAGTAGCAGATACGCAGTATTTT. It specifies CASSFRQGVADTQYF.

This clone has only a few counts. The chain joins TRBV7-9 to TRBJ2-5, with a weak D call TRBD2 (5 bases). Trimming took 5 bases from V and 5 from J, leaving 18 bases between them. The CDR3 consists of 15 residues. CDR1 and CDR2 from the germline V gene are SEHNR and FQNEAQ (reference sequence). CDR3 sequence: CASSLTPILAETQYF. In DNA form, the CDR3 reads TGTGCCAGCAGCCTAACCCCGATCTTAGCGGAGACCCAGTACTTC.

The V call is TRBV9, the J call TRBJ1-3; possibly TRBD1 for D (5 bases). Trimming cost V 6 bases and J 2 bases, with 15 bases left between them. Germline V gene data show CDR1 as SGDLS and CDR2 as YYNGEE. The CDR3 runs 15 residues. As DNA, the CDR3 is TGTGCCAGCACGACCACGGGGACGACTGGAAACACCATATATTTT. Encoded protein: CASTTTGTTGNTIYF.

There are a few counts of this clone. The sample carries other DNA sequences with the same CDR3. The chain carries TRBV28 and TRBJ2-7; D unclear. The CDR3 has 12 residues. The V gene's germline CDR1 is MDHEN and CDR2 SYDVKM. V lost 3 bases, J lost 4 bases, and 7 bases lay in between. CDR3 sequence: CASSLFGYEQYF. CDR3 DNA: TGTGCCAGCAGTTTGTTCGGGTACGAGCAGTACTTC.

There are a few counts of this clone. The chain uses TRBV4-3 and TRBJ2-5, with unresolved D. The CDR3 length is 13 residues. Per germline, CDR1 LGHNA and CDR2 YSLEER. Trimming took off 4 bases at V and 5 bases at J, with 11 bases between the two ends. This CDR3 is CASSLQRRETQYF. CDR3 DNA sequence: TGCGCCAGCAGCCTACAGCGACGGGAGACCCAGTACTTC.

This chain uses TRBV29-1 with TRBJ2-2; D is uncertain. Trimming left V 3 bases short and J 1 base short, with 9 bases between. The germline CDR1 and CDR2 sequences are SQVTM and ANQGSEA. The CDR3 extends over 14 amino acids. The DNA of the CDR3 is TGCAGCGTTGACGGCGGAAAGAACACCGGGGAGCTGTTTTTT. Encoded protein: CSVDGGKNTGELFF.

This clone has just a few counts. The J gene is TRBJ2-6, the V gene TRBV7-3; D is uncertain. The CDR3 is made up of 15 amino acids. The germline V gene encodes CDR1 SGHTA and CDR2 FQGTGA. V was trimmed by 5 bases and J by 0 bases, leaving 8 bases between them. DNA of the CDR3: TGTGCCAGCAGCCCCGAGAGCTCTGGGGCCAACGTCCTGACTTTC. Its protein product is CASSPESSGANVLTF.

This chain connects TRBV18 to TRBJ1-5; TRBD1 matches at 10 bases. The CDR3 is made up of 17 amino acids. Trimming removed 1 base from V and 4 bases from J; junction bases left unmatched: 7. Germline V gives CDR1 KGHSH, CDR2 LQKENI. CDR3 DNA: TGTGCCAGCTCACCACAACGGGACAGGGGAGGGAATCAGCCCCAGCATTTT. Its translation is CASSPQRDRGGNQPQHF. Filled out from reference TRBV18 and TRBJ1-5, the complete variable domain reads NAGVMQNPRHLVRRRGQEARLRCSPMKGHSHVYWYRQLPEEGLKFMVYLQKENIIDESGMPKERFSAEFPKEGPSILRIQQVVRGDSAAYFCASSPQRDRGGNQPQHFGDGTRLSIL.

This clone has a handful of counts. V gene TRBV14 combines with J gene TRBJ2-2; perhaps TRBD1 as D (5 bases). CDR3 length equals 17 residues. The germline V and J ends were trimmed by 0 bases and 1 base, with 12 bases remaining between them. Germline V gene sequence: CDR1 SGHDN, CDR2 FVKESK. The DNA for the CDR3 is TGTGCCAGCAGCCAAGATTTGGGGCGCAGGAACACCGGGGAGCTGTTTTTT. Translating it yields CASSQDLGRRNTGELFF.

This clone was picked up a small number of times. This rearrangement joins TRBV5-4 to TRBJ2-5, with 10 nucleotides matching TRBD2. Trimming at V came to 0 bases and at J to 6 bases, leaving 8 bases not matched to a gene. Germline values: CDR1 SGHNT, CDR2 YYREEE (reference sequence). The CDR3 has 16 amino acids. In DNA form, the CDR3 reads TGTGCCAGCAGCTTGGAGACTAGCGGGTTGAGGAAGACCCAGTACTTC. Translating gives CASSLETSGLRKTQYF. Looking up the rest from reference TRBV5-4 and TRBJ2-5 gives the full variable domain: ETGVTQSPTHLIKTRGQQVTLRCSSQSGHNTVSWYQQALGQGPQFIFQYYREEENGRGNFPPRFSGLQFPNYSSELNVNALELDDSALYLCASSLETSGLRKTQYFGPGTRLLVL.

The rearrangement joins TRBV4-3 to TRBJ2-1; TRBD1 aligns across 7 bases. CDR1 is LGHNA, CDR2 YSLEER, per germline. The CDR3 length is 16 residues. Trimming cost V 0 bases and J 5 bases; bases outside gene matches: 7. CDR3 sequence reads: CASSQDRRTGNNEQFF. CDR3 bases: TGCGCCAGCAGCCAAGATCGAAGGACAGGAAACAATGAGCAGTTCTTC.

With respect to this clone: The same CDR3 also results from other DNA sequences found in this sample. The CDR3 nucleotides read TGTGCCAGCAGCTTAGGCGACAGGGGCCAGCCCCAGCATTTT. As protein: CASSLGDRGQPQHF. The chain recombines TRBV7-9 with TRBJ1-5; 8 bases are a match to TRBD1. V shed 1 base, J shed 7 bases, and the junction held 3 bases outside the gene matches. The CDR3 has 14 residues. CDR1 and CDR2 from the germline V gene are SEHNR and FQNEAQ (reference sequence).

This clone was recorded a few times. The V call is TRBV10-3, the J call TRBJ2-7, with 11 bases identical to TRBD1. Germline CDR1 is ENHRY and CDR2 is SYGVKD. This CDR3 region has 15 residues. The trim removed 3 bases at V and 4 bases at J, leaving 5 bases unmatched. In nucleotides, the CDR3 is TGTGCCATCAGTGAAGTTGGACAGGGGGCTTACGAGCAGTACTTC. Encoded protein: CAISEVGQGAYEQYF.

This clone was observed a handful of times. The chain is built from TRBV6-6 and TRBJ2-7; 8 bases align to TRBD1. Trimming took 4 bases from V and 1 from J; bases not matched to a gene: 6. CDR1 and CDR2 from the germline V gene are MNHNY and SVGAGI (reference sequence). This CDR3 has 15 amino acids. The CDR3 DNA follows: TGTGCCAGCAGTTCTCAGGGGGCGGCTTCCTACGAGCAGTACTTC. This gives the protein CASSSQGAASYEQYF.